One sample yielded the 2 T cell receptor beta chains listed below, sequenced in a study of cytomegalovirus exposure and HLA in healthy donors. PCR employed 60 Vbeta and 13 Jbeta primers. TCRdb's copy holds only in-frame clones and misses some; the assay was immunoSEQ multiplex PCR. The table lists roughly 130,000 clones, around 74% of them singletons. The sample was PBMCs. The source is a woman in her 50s in good health and CMV-seropositive.

The J gene is TRBJ2-7, the V gene TRBV5-4, with 10 bases lining up with TRBD2. This CDR3 contains 14 residues. V shed 3 bases, J shed 3 bases, and the junction held 3 bases outside the gene matches. CDR1 is SGHNT and CDR2 is YYREEE in the germline V gene (reference sequence). The CDR3 nucleotides read TGTGCCAGCAGCTCGGTAGCGGGGGGCTACGAGCAGTACTTC. Amino acid sequence: CASSSVAGGYEQYF.

In DNA, the CDR3 is TGCAGCGCCGCTGTAGGAGGGAGGGTCGAGCAGTACTTC. As protein: CSAAVGGRVEQYF. The rearrangement joins TRBV29-1 to TRBJ2-7; 7 bases fit TRBD2. The CDR3 length is 13 residues. CDR1 and CDR2 (germline): SQVTM, ANQGSEA. V shed 7 bases, J shed 6 bases, and the junction held 12 bases outside the gene matches.